A selection of T cell receptor beta chains follows, all from one sample in a study of Graves' ophthalmopathy and Graves' hyperthyroidism. TCRdb re-derived calls from the multiplex PCR reads in MiXCR, one entry per CDR3 protein. The profile shows fewer than 250,000 distinct CDR3 sequences, roughly 27% of them singletons. Material for sequencing was peripheral blood. These receptors were collected from a man aged 50 to 60 with Graves' ophthalmopathy. Each CDR3 is given with its conserved first and last residue. A D gene is named only where the DNA matches it firmly. The size entry is marked missing in some rows and otherwise reads once, few, many or a size class.

>.|TRBJ1-5|many|TRBV19
CASSIVGVDSNQPQHF
TGTGCCAGTAGTATAGTGGGGGTGGATAGCAATCAGCCCCAGCATTTT
>.|TRBJ2-2|many|TRBV30
CAGARGEAGELFF
TGTGCCGGGGCGCGCGGGGAGGCCGGGGAGCTGTTTTTT
>.|TRBJ2-7|.|TRBV28
CASSLRAASEQYF
TGTGCCAGCAGTTTGCGGGCAGCGTCCGAGCAGTACTTC
>.|TRBJ2-5|many|TRBV2
CASIPGGQETQYF
TGTGCCAGCATCCCCGGCGGCCAAGAGACCCAGTACTTC
>TRBD1|TRBJ1-2|many|TRBV15
CATSDRESSYGYTF
TGTGCCACCAGTGACAGGGAAAGCAGCTATGGCTACACCTTC
>TRBD2|TRBJ2-2|many|TRBV7-2
CASSPREVGTGELFF
TGTGCCAGCAGCCCCCGGGAGGTCGGCACCGGGGAGCTGTTTTTT
>.|TRBJ1-1|many|TRBV7-2
CASSFPPRGAFF
TGTGCCAGCAGCTTCCCCCCCCGGGGTGCTTTCTTT
>.|TRBJ2-7|many|TRBV5-1
CASSWVADSSYEQYF
TGCGCCAGCAGCTGGGTAGCGGATAGCTCCTACGAGCAGTACTTC
>TRBD2|TRBJ2-7|many|TRBV28
CAITSGRLYEQYF
TGTGCCATAACTAGCGGGAGACTCTACGAGCAGTACTTC
>.|TRBJ1-2|many|TRBV20-1
CSAGDGGRRYTF
TGCAGTGCTGGCGACGGGGGGAGACGCTACACCTTC
>TRBD1|TRBJ1-6|.|TRBV7-2
CASSLRGVGTGNNSPLHF
TGTGCCAGCAGTCTTAGGGGGGTCGGGACAGGGAATAATTCACCCCTCCACTTT
>.|TRBJ1-1|few|TRBV12-3/TRBV12-4
CASIPDGNTEAFF
TGTGCCAGCATCCCTGACGGGAACACTGAAGCTTTCTTT
>.|TRBJ2-4|many|TRBV29-1
CSVRDRGRNIQYF
TGCAGCGTTCGCGATAGGGGGAGAAACATTCAGTACTTC
>.|TRBJ1-6|.|TRBV27
CASSSETYSPLHF
TGTGCCAGCAGTTCCGAAACATATTCACCCCTCCACTTT
>.|TRBJ1-1|.|TRBV12-3/TRBV12-4
CASRPLKMNTEAFF
TGTGCCAGCAGACCACTCAAGATGAACACTGAAGCTTTCTTT
>.|TRBJ2-7|many|TRBV20-1
CSARPLHRDISYEQYF
TGCAGTGCTAGACCTCTTCACCGGGACATCTCCTACGAGCAGTACTTC
>.|TRBJ1-1|.|TRBV5-1
CASSLIGEGNTEAFF
TGCGCCAGCAGCTTGATTGGGGAGGGGAACACTGAAGCTTTCTTT
>.|TRBJ2-5|.|TRBV6-1
CASSPSRGRRGETQYF
TGTGCCAGCAGCCCTAGCAGGGGGAGGAGGGGAGAGACCCAGTACTTC
>TRBD1|TRBJ1-2|many|TRBV18
CASSRGTGADYGYTF
TGTGCCAGCTCGCGAGGGACAGGGGCGGACTATGGCTACACCTTC
>.|TRBJ1-2|.|TRBV12-3/TRBV12-4
CASSTGTYYGYTF
TGTGCCAGCAGCACCGGGACCTACTATGGCTACACCTTC
>.|TRBJ2-5|.|TRBV5-1
CASSSQSGETQYF
TGCGCCAGCAGCTCGCAATCGGGAGAGACCCAGTACTTC
>.|TRBJ2-2|many|TRBV6-1
CASTLRGTANTGELFF
TGTGCCAGCACCCTGCGAGGGACGGCAAACACCGGGGAGCTGTTTTTT
>.|TRBJ1-2|.|TRBV7-2
CANSLDFRGGGYTF
TGTGCCAACAGCTTAGATTTCAGGGGCGGTGGCTACACCTTC
>.|TRBJ2-4|.|TRBV7-2
CASSLEQKNIQYF
TGTGCCAGCAGCTTAGAACAGAAAAACATTCAGTACTTC
>.|TRBJ2-7|once|TRBV6-2/TRBV6-3
CASSYSEGAKSSGSYEQYF
TGTGCCAGCAGTTACTCTGAGGGGGCTAAGTCTAGCGGCAGCTACGAGCAGTACTTC
>.|TRBJ2-7|many|TRBV11-2
CASSLEGVNYEQYF
TGTGCCAGCAGCTTAGAAGGGGTTAACTACGAGCAGTACTTC
>.|TRBJ1-1|.|TRBV6-1
CASSELRRGAGTEAFF
TGTGCCAGCAGTGAACTCCGACGGGGGGCGGGAACTGAAGCTTTCTTT
>TRBD2|TRBJ2-7|many|TRBV20-1
CSARDLAESYEQYF
TGCAGTGCTAGAGATCTAGCGGAATCCTACGAGCAGTACTTC
>.|TRBJ2-7|.|TRBV20-1
CSAAVSQSLYEQYF
TGCAGTGCCGCCGTCTCCCAAAGTCTCTACGAGCAGTACTTC
>TRBD2|TRBJ2-5|.|TRBV7-2
CASSLGTSGSGETQYF
TGTGCCAGCAGCTTAGGGACTAGCGGGAGCGGAGAGACCCAGTACTTC
>.|TRBJ2-7|many|TRBV7-9
CASSLALAGNEQYF
TGTGCCAGCAGCTTAGCTCTAGCAGGGAACGAGCAGTACTTC